This T cell receptor beta chain stems from a study of blood T cell repertoires in COVID-19. Study background: T cells, B-cell-depleted T cells, or PBMCs supplied cDNA or gDNA.

TCRdb keeps only in-frame clones here, not all; method: immunoSEQ multiplex PCR. Here the sample spans a few hundred thousand clones, 82% being singletons. The V gene's germline CDR1 is SNHLY and CDR2 FYNNEI. The CDR3 sequence is 17 residues long. V lost 2 bases, J lost 2 bases, and 8 bases stayed unmatched. Sequencing used peripheral blood. The sequence was obtained from a woman aged 18-30 years with acute or convalescent COVID-19. The rearrangement uses TRBV2 and TRBJ2-3; the match to TRBD2 covers 9 bases. The CDR3 nucleotides read TGTGCCAGCAGTGAACTGGCGGGAGGGCTCGACACAGATACGCAGTATTTT. The encoded protein is CASSELAGGLDTDTQYF. The full variable domain, with the rest looked up from reference TRBV2 and TRBJ2-3, is EPEVTQTPSHQVTQMGQEVILRCVPISNHLYFYWYRQILGQKVEFLVSFYNNEISEKSEIFDDQFSVERPDGSNFTLKIRSTKLEDSAMYFCASSELAGGLDTDTQYFGPGTRLTVL.